This T cell receptor beta chain stems from a study of cytotoxic CD8 clonotypes in ibrutinib-treated CLL. About the study: After a median of about 62 months, about 15 patients stayed remitted and around twelve progressed; responses had been partial in about 24 and complete in 2. The taking of response samples occurred after a median approximately twelve months of treatment, with a range of 6 to 36.

Study results and caveats: Clonality at baseline surpassed age-matched healthy donors and tracked circulating CD8+ T-cell counts.

Notes on this clone: Its antigen is still unknown.

Germline values: CDR1 SGHTA, CDR2 FQGNSA. This CDR3 has 14 residues. V was pared by 2 bases and J by 7 bases, with 12 bases between. Repertoires were generated with immunoSEQ multiplex PCR, while TCRdb's copy carries only in-frame clones and drops some. The data contain around 70,000 clones, around 65% of them singletons. The sequencing used PBMCs, collected after 12 months of ibrutinib treatment. The rearrangement joins TRBV7-2 to TRBJ2-1; a weak D match, TRBD1 (6 bases). The TCR originated in a human donor with chronic lymphocytic leukemia. CDR3 coding DNA: TGTGCCAGCAGCTTACTTACAGGGTTGAATGAGCAGTTCTTC. Translating it yields CASSLLTGLNEQFF.